These 19 T cell receptor beta chains share one sample of origin, sequenced in a study of T cells in Graves' hyperthyroidism and ophthalmopathy. Amplified TCR beta CDR3 regions derived from RNA transcripts. A first-round RT-PCR of the TCR CDR3 used the HTBI primer set. TCRdb redid the calling of the multiplex PCR reads with MiXCR, one entry per CDR3 protein. The data show about 570,000 distinct CDR3 sequences, 13% to 15% seen once. The sequencing sample was made of blood. These TCRs come from a woman in her thirties or forties with Graves' hyperthyroidism.

A word on this clonotype: This clone may be a read error of a much larger clone one base away. The chain has TRBV4-2 and TRBJ2-7, with 9 bases matching TRBD2. In germline, CDR1 is LGHNA, CDR2 YNFKEQ. The CDR3 sequence is 16 residues long. CDR3 amino acids: CASGQAMSGGSGEQYF. The CDR3 DNA reads TGTGCCAGCGGCCAAGCCATGAGCGGGGGGTCTGGCGAGCAGTACTTC.

The sample holds many counts of this clonotype. The chain carries TRBV5-5 and TRBJ1-2, with unresolved D. This CDR3 is built from 12 residues. The V and J ends lost 2 bases and 8 bases respectively, with 10 bases between them. Germline V gene data show CDR1 as SGHKS and CDR2 as YYEKEE (reference sequence). CDR3 loop: CASSFRLDGYTF. CDR3 nucleotides: TGTGCCAGCAGCTTTAGATTAGACGGCTACACCTTC.

The table lists this clonotype with a few counts. The gene calls are TRBV19 and TRBJ2-4, with D tentatively TRBD1 (6 bases). Germline CDR1 LNHDA, CDR2 SQIVND (reference sequence). The CDR3 runs to 17 residues. Trimming stripped 4 bases from V and 0 bases from J, with 16 bases between. This CDR3 reads CASSRRTESLAKNIQYF. Here the CDR3 DNA reads TGTGCCAGTAGTAGGCGGACAGAGAGCTTAGCCAAAAACATTCAGTACTTC.

V usage is TRBV10-2 and J usage is TRBJ1-1, with D perhaps TRBD1 (6 bases). With 5 bases removed from V and 1 base from J, the gap between germline ends came to 11 bases. CDR1 is WSHSY, CDR2 SAAADI, per germline. CDR3 size: 14 residues. The DNA for the CDR3 is TGCGCCAGCAGTTTACAGGGAAAGAACACTGAAGCTTTCTTT. Its protein product is CASSLQGKNTEAFF.

The chain employs TRBV28 and TRBJ1-5; D unresolved. The ends were cut back, 3 bases at V and 7 bases at J, with 13 bases in the middle. Germline V gene data show CDR1 as MDHEN and CDR2 as SYDVKM. The CDR3 is 14 residues long. The CDR3 protein is CASSFPGSGQPQHF. CDR3 bases: TGTGCCAGCAGTTTCCCGGGAAGCGGGCAGCCCCAGCATTTT.

The sample holds many counts of this clonotype. The genes are TRBV20-1 and TRBJ1-1; D perhaps matches TRBD1 (5 bases). The germline V gene encodes CDR1 DFQATT and CDR2 SNEGSKA (reference sequence). CDR3 size: 12 residues. Trimming shortened V by 4 bases and J by 4 bases, and 10 bases separated the two germline ends. CDR3 in amino acids: CSANQGGTEAFF. The CDR3 coding sequence is TGCAGTGCTAATCAGGGCGGCACTGAAGCTTTCTTT.

V usage is TRBV5-1 and J usage is TRBJ2-1; the match to TRBD2 covers 12 bases. This CDR3 has 16 amino acids. Germline CDR1 SGHRS, CDR2 YFSETQ. The V and J ends lost 0 bases and 12 bases, in that order; junction bases with no gene match: 10. This CDR3 is CASSLGTSGVGGGQFF. CDR3 bases: TGCGCCAGCAGCTTGGGGACTAGCGGGGTGGGCGGTGGGCAGTTCTTC.

Only a few counts were recorded for this clonotype. The genes are TRBV10-3 and TRBJ2-7; D gene ambiguous. The CDR3 runs 15 residues. Germline assignment: CDR1 ENHRY and CDR2 SYGVKD. V was shortened by 5 bases and J by 0 bases, with 14 bases between the two germline ends. CDR3 bases: TGTGCCATCAGTAAATCAAGGGTCGACTCCTACGAGCAGTACTTC. Amino acids: CAISKSRVDSYEQYF.

This clonotype was counted many times. A much bigger clone sits one base away, suggesting this may be a read error. The gene calls are TRBV18 and TRBJ2-1, with TRBD1 as a possible D gene (6 bases). The CDR3 totals 15 residues. In germline, CDR1 is KGHSH, CDR2 LQKENI. In DNA form, the CDR3 reads TGTGCCAGCTCACCATTACAGGGTATAGGCAATGAGCATTTCTTC. It specifies CASSPLQGIGNEHFF.

In this sample, this clonotype turned up a few times. The chain recombines TRBV19 with TRBJ2-1; 10 bases agree with TRBD2. The CDR3 consists of 16 residues. The J segment lost 3 bases and the V segment lost 3 bases, leaving 5 bases of the junction unmatched. Germline V gene sequence: CDR1 LNHDA, CDR2 SQIVND (reference sequence). The CDR3 nucleotides read TGTGCCAGTAGTATTGCTAGCGGGAGAGGCTACAATGAGCAGTTCTTC. Its translation is CASSIASGRGYNEQFF.

The V call is TRBV30, the J call TRBJ2-7, with TRBD2 matching 11 bases. Germline trimming cut 0 bases from V and 7 bases from J; bases unmatched to any gene: 2. This CDR3 contains 13 residues. Germline V CDR1 and CDR2: GTSNPN, SVGIG (reference sequence). This CDR3 is CAWSVLAGAEQYF. CDR3 sequence (DNA): TGTGCCTGGAGTGTACTAGCGGGGGCTGAGCAGTACTTC.

In its sample, this clonotype was seen many times. The rearrangement uses TRBV18 and TRBJ1-1; the D is unclear. Germline V gives CDR1 KGHSH, CDR2 LQKENI. This CDR3 comprises 15 residues. V lost 0 bases and J lost 0, with 8 bases in between. In DNA, the CDR3 is TGTGCCAGCTCACCACCCCAAGGAATGAACACTGAAGCTTTCTTT. Amino acid sequence: CASSPPQGMNTEAFF.

This clonotype has a single count. This chain connects TRBV28 to TRBJ2-7, with D possibly being TRBD1 (5 bases). From germline, CDR1 is MDHEN and CDR2 SYDVKM. The CDR3 is 13 amino acids. The CDR3 protein is CVGSTGGPYEQYF. CDR3 coding DNA: TGTGTCGGCAGCACAGGCGGCCCCTACGAGCAGTACTTC. Using reference TRBV28 and TRBJ2-7 for the parts outside the CDR3, the full variable domain is DVKVTQSSRYLVKRTGEKVFLECVQDMDHENMFWYRQDPGLGLRLIYFSYDVKMKEKGDIPEGYSVSREKKERFSLILESASTNQTSMYLCVGSTGGPYEQYFGPGTRLTVT.

As to this clonotype: This may come from a read error, since a much larger clone is one base off. The rearrangement joins TRBV24-1 to TRBJ2-7, with TRBD1 matching over 9 bases. The CDR3 runs 14 residues. CDR1 is KGHDR and CDR2 is SFDVKD in the germline V gene. Here the CDR3 DNA reads TGTGCCACCAGTGACCCGGACAGGGGCGACGAGCGGTACTTC. Its protein is CATSDPDRGDERYF.

There are many counts of this clonotype. The rearrangement uses TRBV5-8 and TRBJ2-1, with TRBD1 matching 11 bases. V lost 6 bases, J lost 8 bases, and 10 bases stayed unmatched. Germline V gene lookup returns CDR1 SGHTS and CDR2 YDEGEE. This CDR3 is 15 amino acids long. The CDR3 sequence is CASTPRDRGSDEQFF. CDR3 sequence (DNA): TGTGCCAGCACCCCCCGGGACAGGGGGAGCGATGAGCAGTTCTTC.

The V call is TRBV3-1, the J call TRBJ1-2; the D gene is possibly TRBD1 (6 bases). Deletions cut 2 bases from V and 6 bases from J, with 16 bases between. This CDR3 is 15 amino acids long. The germline V gene encodes CDR1 LGHDT and CDR2 YNNKEL (reference sequence). CDR3 region: CASSQPDSLGNGYTF. The CDR3, as DNA: TGTGCCAGCAGCCAACCGGACAGTCTTGGTAATGGCTACACCTTC.

V usage is TRBV28 and J usage is TRBJ2-3, with a weak D call TRBD2 (7 bases). V shed 5 bases and J shed 8 bases, with 11 bases lying between them. The germline V gene encodes CDR1 MDHEN and CDR2 SYDVKM. CDR3 length: 12 residues. The CDR3 region is CASSEGGGTQYF. The CDR3 DNA follows: TGTGCCAGCAGTGAAGGGGGGGGTACGCAGTATTTT.

This clonotype was seen at least ten times. V and J are TRBV6-2 or TRBV6-3 and TRBJ2-2; TRBD2 matches 7 bases. CDR1 and CDR2 (germline): MNHEY, SVGEGT. CDR3 length: 17 residues. Trimming cost V 5 bases and J 6 bases; bases outside gene matches: 15. CDR3 in DNA: TGTGCCAGCAGTCGTTTCGGACTAGGATCGACCGCCGGGGAGCTGTTTTTT. Translated: CASSRFGLGSTAGELFF.

This clonotype was recorded many times. The chain couples TRBV7-2 to TRBJ1-1; TRBD1 matches at 7 bases. Germline V gene sequence: CDR1 SGHTA, CDR2 FQGNSA. Trimming cost V 0 bases and J 0 bases; bases outside gene matches: 4. The CDR3 has 16 residues. The CDR3 region has the DNA TGTGCCAGCAGCTTAGCCTCAGGGGGACTGAACACTGAAGCTTTCTTT. This codes for CASSLASGGLNTEAFF.